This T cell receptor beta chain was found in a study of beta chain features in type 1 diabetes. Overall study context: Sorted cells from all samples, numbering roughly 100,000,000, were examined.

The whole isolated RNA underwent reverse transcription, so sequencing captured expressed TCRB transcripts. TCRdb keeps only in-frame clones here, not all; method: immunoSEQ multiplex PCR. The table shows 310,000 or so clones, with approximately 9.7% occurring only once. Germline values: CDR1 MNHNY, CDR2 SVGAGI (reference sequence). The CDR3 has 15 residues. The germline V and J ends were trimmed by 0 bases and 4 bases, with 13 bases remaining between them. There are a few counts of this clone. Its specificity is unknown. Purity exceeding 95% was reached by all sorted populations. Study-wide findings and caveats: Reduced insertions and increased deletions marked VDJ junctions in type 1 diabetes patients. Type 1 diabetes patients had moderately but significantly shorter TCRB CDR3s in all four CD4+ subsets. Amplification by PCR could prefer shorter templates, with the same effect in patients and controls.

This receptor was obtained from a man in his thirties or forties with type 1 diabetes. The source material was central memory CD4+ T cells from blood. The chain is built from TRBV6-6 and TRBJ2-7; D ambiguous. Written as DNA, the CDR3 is TGTGCCAGCAGTTACTCGGAAACAGAGCTGTACGAGCAGTACTTC. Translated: CASSYSETELYEQYF.